This T cell receptor beta chain was found in a study of read filtering for tumor transcriptome and immune sequencing. Germline V CDR1 and CDR2: DFQATT, SNEGSKA (reference sequence). V was shortened by 5 bases and J by 4 bases, with 24 bases between the two germline ends. The CDR3 length is 17 residues. This library used 300 to 500 ng RNA and molecular barcoded adaptors spanning alpha/delta and beta/gamma chains. MiXCR, applied by TCRdb to the reads, yields one record per CDR3 protein. The sample shows 37,000 or so distinct CDR3 sequences, 12% to 15% of them seen only once. The V and J genes are TRBV20-1 and TRBJ2-1; tentatively, D is TRBD1 (7 bases). This TCR was recovered from a donor aged 40 or older with multiple myeloma. Sequencing input: a population of CD138-negative cells sorted from bone marrow. The CDR3 protein is CSAWEVRLGGFYNEQFF. CDR3 bases: TGCAGTGCTTGGGAGGTCAGACTAGGGGGCTTTTACAATGAGCAGTTCTTC.